The 21 T cell receptor beta chains below come from one sample, sequenced in a study of blood T cell repertoires in COVID-19. The assay was immunoSEQ multiplex PCR, and TCRdb's table has in-frame clones only and misses some. The data contain 90,000 to 150,000 clones, about 85% of them singletons. The sample consisted of peripheral blood. The receptors derive from a man in his sixties with acute or convalescent COVID-19.

The genes are TRBV4-2 and TRBJ1-6; the D gene is possibly TRBD1 (5 bases). The germline gives CDR1 LGHNA, CDR2 YNFKEQ. This CDR3 has 18 amino acids. V gave up 1 base and J gave up 3 bases, with 16 bases separating them. CDR3 nucleotides: TGTGCCAGCAGCCAAGTAGGTCAACAGGCGAACTATAATTCACCCCTCCACTTT. This encodes CASSQVGQQANYNSPLHF.

The V call is TRBV6-5, the J call TRBJ1-2; 8 bases map to TRBD1. Germline CDR1 MNHEY, CDR2 SVGAGI. The V segment lost 5 bases and the J segment 4 bases; nucleotides outside the gene matches: 6. CDR3 length: 14 amino acids. CDR3 bases: TGTGCCAGCAGTCTAGGACAGGGTATCTATGGCTACACCTTC. This codes for CASSLGQGIYGYTF.

The chain has TRBV12-3 or TRBV12-4 and TRBJ2-5; 8 nucleotides agree with TRBD2. CDR3 length: 13 amino acids. Unmatched junction bases numbered 5, after V lost 7 bases and J lost 4 bases. This CDR3 reads CASTTGGGETQYF. DNA of the CDR3: TGTGCCAGCACCACGGGAGGGGGAGAGACCCAGTACTTC.

This clone was counted a single time. The V call is TRBV28, the J call TRBJ1-1; 9 bases fit TRBD1. This CDR3 is built from 15 residues. Germline CDR1 reads MDHEN; CDR2 reads SYDVKM. Trimming at V came to 5 bases and at J to 4 bases, leaving 8 bases not matched to a gene. The CDR3 DNA reads TGTGCCAGCAGTGCTAACAGGGGGCTGGGCACTGAAGCTTTCTTT. The encoded protein is CASSANRGLGTEAFF.

This chain uses TRBV24-1 with TRBJ2-2; D perhaps matches TRBD2 (5 bases). Germline CDR1 KGHDR, CDR2 SFDVKD. The CDR3 covers 14 residues. V was cut by 7 bases and J by 6 bases, with 14 bases left in between. Here the CDR3 DNA reads TGTGCCACCAGCGCACGGAGGAAAGCCGGGGAGCTGTTTTTT. Protein product: CATSARRKAGELFF.

A single count supports this clone. The chain recombines TRBV3-1 (or the pseudogene TRBV3-2) with TRBJ2-5; 7 bases fit TRBD1. The CDR3 runs to 17 residues. J gave up 5 bases and V 3 bases, and 15 bases lay outside the gene matches. Germline lookup yields CDR1 LGHDT and CDR2 YNNKEL (reference sequence). The CDR3 DNA reads TGTGCCAGCAGCCACCGATCTGAGCTATCCAGGGGGGAGACCCAGTACTTC. Amino acids: CASSHRSELSRGETQYF.

V and J are TRBV28 and TRBJ1-5, with D maybe TRBD1 (5 bases). Trimming pared 2 bases from V and 2 bases from J, leaving 13 bases between. This CDR3 comprises 16 residues. The germline CDR1 and CDR2 sequences are MDHEN and SYDVKM. The CDR3 loop reads CASSLGGGDGNQPQHF. The CDR3 nucleotides are TGTGCCAGCAGTTTAGGGGGAGGGGATGGCAATCAGCCCCAGCATTTT.

This clone occurred a few times. V and J are TRBV14 and TRBJ1-2; TRBD1 agrees at 10 bases. V lost 1 base to trimming and J lost 3 bases; unmatched junction nucleotides: 5. In germline, CDR1 is SGHDN, CDR2 FVKESK. The CDR3 totals 16 residues. The CDR3 nucleotides are TGTGCCAGCAGCCAAGGGGGGACAGGGGTCTACTATGGCTACACCTTC. Amino acids: CASSQGGTGVYYGYTF. The whole variable domain, remainder taken from reference TRBV14 and TRBJ1-2, is EAGVTQFPSHSVIEKGQTVTLRCDPISGHDNLYWYRRVMGKEIKFLLHFVKESKQDESGMPNNRFLAERTGGTYSTLKVQPAELEDSGVYFCASSQGGTGVYYGYTFGSGTRLTVV.

The chain has TRBV19 and TRBJ1-1; a weak D match, TRBD1 (6 bases). The V gene's germline CDR1 is LNHDA and CDR2 SQIVND (reference sequence). The V end was cut by 5 bases, the J end by 8 bases, with 21 bases between. The CDR3 is 15 amino acids. CDR3 region: CASSPQAGAENEAFF. In DNA, the CDR3 is TGTGCCAGTAGTCCACAAGCGGGGGCGGAAAACGAAGCTTTCTTT. The complete variable domain, with remaining parts taken from reference TRBV19 and TRBJ1-1, reads DGGITQSPKYLFRKEGQNVTLSCEQNLNHDAMYWYRQDPGQGLRLIYYSQIVNDFQKGDIAEGYSVSREKKESFPLTVTSAQKNPTAFYLCASSPQAGAENEAFFGQGTRLTVV.

V usage is TRBV5-1 and J usage is TRBJ1-4; D is uncertain. This CDR3 comprises 16 residues. The V end lost 0 bases, the J end lost 0 bases, and 9 bases lay between the germline ends. Germline loops: CDR1 SGHRS, CDR2 YFSETQ. The CDR3 nucleotides are TGCGCCAGCAGCTTGGCGCCAACAACAACTAATGAAAAACTGTTTTTT. Translating it yields CASSLAPTTTNEKLFF.

This rearrangement joins TRBV5-1 to TRBJ1-2; TRBD1 is a possible D gene (6 bases). With 0 bases removed from V and 8 bases from J, the gap between germline ends came to 20 bases. The CDR3 is 16 residues long. In germline, CDR1 is SGHRS, CDR2 YFSETQ. The CDR3 spells CASSLGARDTTMGYTF. The CDR3 DNA sequence: TGCGCCAGCAGCTTGGGGGCCCGGGACACCACGATGGGCTACACCTTC.

V and J are TRBV3-1 (or the pseudogene TRBV3-2) and TRBJ2-3; TRBD2 agrees at 10 bases. The germline V gene has CDR1 LGHDT and CDR2 YNNKEL (reference sequence). Trimming cost V 4 bases and J 3 bases; bases outside gene matches: 4. The CDR3 runs 15 residues. This CDR3 is CASSPQAGGTDTQYF. CDR3 DNA: TGTGCCAGCAGCCCGCAAGCGGGAGGGACAGATACGCAGTATTTT.

This sequence joins TRBV30 and TRBJ1-1; no clear D. Trimming shortened V by 0 bases and J by 4 bases, and 9 bases separated the two germline ends. This CDR3 spans 13 amino acids. From germline, CDR1 is GTSNPN and CDR2 SVGIG (reference sequence). CDR3 protein: CAWSVESFTEAFF. The CDR3 DNA follows: TGTGCCTGGAGTGTAGAGTCCTTCACTGAAGCTTTCTTT.

The V and J genes are TRBV5-4 and TRBJ2-2; 8 bases align to TRBD1. The CDR3 runs 16 residues. V gave up 0 bases and J gave up 1 base; unmatched junction bases: 2. Per germline, CDR1 SGHNT and CDR2 YYREEE (reference sequence). Here the CDR3 DNA reads TGTGCCAGCAGCTTGGCTGGACAGGGGAACACCGGGGAGCTGTTTTTT. Amino acid sequence: CASSLAGQGNTGELFF.

Here the CDR3 reads CASSKRQGGADEQYF. The CDR3 DNA reads TGTGCCAGCAGCAAACGCCAGGGAGGGGCAGACGAGCAGTACTTC. The rearrangement joins TRBV21-1 to TRBJ2-7; the table assigns TRBD2, which was not confirmed against the DNA. TRBV21-1 is a known pseudogene. The CDR3 has 15 amino acids.

This sequence joins TRBV6-5 and TRBJ1-1, with D perhaps matching TRBD1 (5 bases). Trimming shortened V by 0 bases and J by 4 bases, and 12 bases separated the two germline ends. Germline CDR1 and CDR2: MNHEY and SVGAGI. The CDR3 has 15 amino acids. The CDR3 reads CASSYSGGRSTEAFF. The CDR3 DNA is TGTGCCAGCAGTTACTCCGGGGGACGGAGCACTGAAGCTTTCTTT.

The chain couples TRBV6-5 to TRBJ1-2; possibly TRBD1 for D (6 bases). CDR1 is MNHEY, CDR2 SVGAGI, per germline. The CDR3 runs to 14 residues. V was cut by 6 bases and J by 3 bases, with 14 bases left in between. The CDR3 DNA is TGTGCCAGCAGCCTCTCAGGGGCCCACTATGGCTACACCTTC. This sequence encodes CASSLSGAHYGYTF.

This sequence joins TRBV9 and TRBJ2-5, with 9 bases that match TRBD1. J lost 5 bases, V lost 0 bases, and 5 bases had no gene match. The CDR3 has 15 residues. CDR1 is SGDLS and CDR2 is YYNGEE in the germline V gene. Here the CDR3 DNA reads TGTGCCAGCAGCGTAGCTGCGACAGGGGGTGAGACCCAGTACTTC. It codes for CASSVAATGGETQYF.

The gene calls are TRBV28 and TRBJ1-2; D perhaps matches TRBD1 (5 bases). Trimming took off 3 bases at V and 7 bases at J, with 12 bases between the two ends. The CDR3 covers 13 residues. The V gene's germline CDR1 is MDHEN and CDR2 SYDVKM. The CDR3 reads CASSLGRATGYTF. The CDR3 nucleotides read TGTGCCAGCAGTTTGGGCAGGGCTACTGGCTACACCTTC.

The chain links TRBV15 to TRBJ2-3, with TRBD2 identical over 13 bases. This CDR3 has 18 residues. Germline CDR1 is LNHNV and CDR2 is YYDKDF (reference sequence). With V trimmed by 0 bases and J by 2 bases, 5 bases remained unmatched. CDR3 DNA: TGTGCCACCAGCAGAGAGGAAGGACTAGCGGGAGCCACAGATACGCAGTATTTT. It is translated as CATSREEGLAGATDTQYF.

The V call is TRBV4-2, the J call TRBJ2-1; 8 positions agree with TRBD2. CDR1 and CDR2 from the germline V gene are LGHNA and YNFKEQ. This CDR3 contains 17 residues. The junction had 11 bases not matched to a gene; V was cut back by 1 base and J by 6 bases. The CDR3 spells CASSQVEAGVVGNEQFF. CDR3 nucleotide sequence: TGTGCCAGCAGCCAAGTTGAAGCGGGAGTAGTTGGCAATGAGCAGTTCTTC.